This T cell receptor (beta chain) stems from a study of cytotoxic CD8 clonotypes in ibrutinib-treated CLL. Profiling relied on immunoSEQ multiplex PCR, and the TCRdb table lists in-frame clones only, not all of them. The sample includes roughly 200,000 clones, just over 70% of them seen just once. Trimming shortened V by 5 bases and J by 2 bases, and 12 bases separated the two germline ends. CDR1 is SGHRS and CDR2 is YFSETQ in the germline V gene. CDR3 length equals 14 residues. In this sample, this clone turned up a few times. The receptor's source is a human donor with chronic lymphocytic leukemia. This chain connects TRBV5-1 to TRBJ2-3; D ambiguous. Here the sequenced sample was PBMCs, taken after 12 months of ibrutinib treatment. The CDR3 spells CASRPLWNTDTQYF. The CDR3 DNA reads as TGCGCCAGCAGGCCACTCTGGAACACAGATACGCAGTATTTT.